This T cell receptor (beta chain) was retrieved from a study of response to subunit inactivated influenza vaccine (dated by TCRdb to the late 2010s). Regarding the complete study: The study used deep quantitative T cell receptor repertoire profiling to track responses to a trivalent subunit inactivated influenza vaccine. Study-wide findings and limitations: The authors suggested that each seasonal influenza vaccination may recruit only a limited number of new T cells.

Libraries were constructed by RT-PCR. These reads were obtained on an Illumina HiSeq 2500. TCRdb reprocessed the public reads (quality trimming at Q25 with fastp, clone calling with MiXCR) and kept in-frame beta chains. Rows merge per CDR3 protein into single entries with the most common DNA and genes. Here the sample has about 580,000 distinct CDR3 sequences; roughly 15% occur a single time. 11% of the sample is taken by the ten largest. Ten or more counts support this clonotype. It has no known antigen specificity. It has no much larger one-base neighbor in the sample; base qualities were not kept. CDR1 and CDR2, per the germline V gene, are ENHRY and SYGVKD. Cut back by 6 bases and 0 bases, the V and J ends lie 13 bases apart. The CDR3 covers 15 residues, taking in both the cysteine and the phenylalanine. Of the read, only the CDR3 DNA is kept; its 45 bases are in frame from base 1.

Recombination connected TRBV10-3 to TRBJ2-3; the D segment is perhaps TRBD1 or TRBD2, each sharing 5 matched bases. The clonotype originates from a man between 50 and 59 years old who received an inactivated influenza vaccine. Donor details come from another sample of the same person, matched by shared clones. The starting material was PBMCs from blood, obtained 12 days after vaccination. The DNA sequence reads TGTGCCATCAGGGGGGACGGACTTAGCACAGATACGCAGTATTTT. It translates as CAIRGDGLSTDTQYF.